The sequence of this T cell receptor (beta chain) was determined in a study of blood T cell repertoires in COVID-19. This clone was seen only once. This CDR3 comprises 13 residues. As handled by the study authors: Amplifying reference gene primers gave estimates of nucleated cell counts. Measured with immunoSEQ multiplex PCR; TCRdb has only the in-frame clones, and not every one. V, J and clone size were drawn from that table, and D and trimming were deduced from the DNA. The data show approximately 60,000 clones, with more than 60% seen just once and roughly 21% held by the top ten. The TCR sequence derives from an elderly woman with active or convalescent COVID-19. Sequencing was carried out using peripheral blood. The gene calls are TRBV21-1 and TRBJ1-2. TRBV21-1 is labeled a pseudogene. CDR3 nucleotide sequence: TGTGCCAGCGGCTTCACGGGGAACTATGGCTACACCTTC. Its protein is CASGFTGNYGYTF.